These T cell receptor beta chains were read from a single sample in a study of cytomegalovirus exposure and HLA in healthy donors. The assay was immunoSEQ multiplex PCR, and TCRdb's table has in-frame clones only and misses some. The table lists about 160,000 clones, roughly 82% of them singletons. Sequenced input: PBMCs. These receptors all come from a man in his forties or fifties in good health and CMV-seropositive. CDR3s include the opening cysteine and the closing phenylalanine or tryptophan. D genes are given only for firm matches. Some rows mark clone size as missing; the rest say once, few, many or name a class of expanded clone.

TGTGCCAGCAGCTCAGACACAGGGGTAGCTGGGGCCAACGTCCTGACTTTC	CASSSDTGVAGANVLTF	TRBJ2-6	TRBD1	TRBV5-6	.
TGTGCCAGCAGCCAGTTACCCTCTGGGGCCAACGTCCTGACTTTC	CASSQLPSGANVLTF	TRBJ2-6	.	TRBV28	.
TGTGCCAGCAGTGAGGGAGACTATGGCTACACCTTC	CASSEGDYGYTF	TRBJ1-2	.	TRBV25-1	.
TGCGCCAGCAGCCCCCGACAGGGGGCCGTCTCCTACGAGCAGTACTTC	CASSPRQGAVSYEQYF	TRBJ2-7	TRBD1	TRBV5-1	.
TGTGCCAGCAGTTACTCGACAGGGAACACCGGGGAGCTGTTTTTT	CASSYSTGNTGELFF	TRBJ2-2	.	TRBV27	few
TGTGCCAGTAGTATTCAGGGTGGGAATCAGCCCCAGCATTTT	CASSIQGGNQPQHF	TRBJ1-5	.	TRBV19	once
TGTGCCAGCAGTTCCCCCTCGGGGGGAGGGGGCAATGAGCAGTTCTTC	CASSSPSGGGGNEQFF	TRBJ2-1	.	TRBV28	.
TGTGCCAGCAGCCCAACCAGCGGGGGGCTCTTTAACACAGATACGCAGTATTTT	CASSPTSGGLFNTDTQYF	TRBJ2-3	TRBD2	TRBV7-8	.
TGTGCCAGCAGCCCCGAGATGACAGGTCTAGGCGGCTACACCTTC	CASSPEMTGLGGYTF	TRBJ1-2	.	TRBV6-5	.
TGTGCCATCAGAGACAGGGACGGTGTTGGCTACACCTTC	CAIRDRDGVGYTF	TRBJ1-2	TRBD1	TRBV10-3	few
TGTGCCACCAGCAGAACGTCCAGGGAGGAGTATGGCTACACCTTC	CATSRTSREEYGYTF	TRBJ1-2	.	TRBV15	.
TGTGCCAGCAGCCAGGGGTTCTCAAACACCATATATTTT	CASSQGFSNTIYF	TRBJ1-3	.	TRBV7-2	.
TGTGCCAGCAGCGCCGGACAGGTTCACGAGCAGTACTTC	CASSAGQVHEQYF	TRBJ2-7	TRBD1	TRBV7-2	few
TGTGCCAGCAGCCGACCCCGGACAGGGGGAGGTGAAAAACTGTTTTTT	CASSRPRTGGGEKLFF	TRBJ1-4	TRBD1	TRBV7-9	.
TGTGCCAGCAGCAACCGGGACATAAACACAGATACGCAGTATTTT	CASSNRDINTDTQYF	TRBJ2-3	.	TRBV9	.
TGTGCCAGCGGACAGCCGCCCTACGAGCAGTACTTC	CASGQPPYEQYF	TRBJ2-7	.	TRBV19	.
TGTGCCAGCAGCCAACTGGGACAGGACGCAAATACGCAGTATTTT	CASSQLGQDANTQYF	TRBJ2-3	TRBD1	TRBV27	.
TGTGCCAGCAGTTTGATCAGGAATCAGCCCCAGCATTTT	CASSLIRNQPQHF	TRBJ1-5	.	TRBV27	.
TGTGCCTGGAGTACAGGGGGCCGGGGCTACACCTTC	CAWSTGGRGYTF	TRBJ1-2	TRBD1	TRBV30	.
TGTGCCACCGGGACAGGGGTGAACACCAGGGAGCTGTTTTTT	CATGTGVNTRELFF	TRBJ2-2	TRBD1	TRBV19	.
TGTGCCAGCAGCTGGCCAGAGGACAGGATCTACGAGCAGTACTTC	CASSWPEDRIYEQYF	TRBJ2-7	TRBD1	TRBV11-1	.
TGTGCCAGCAGGGAACAGGGACGAGGGTCACCCCTCCACTTT	CASREQGRGSPLHF	TRBJ1-6	.	TRBV28	.
TGTGCCAGCAGCTTAGGACACACGGGGGGGTACGAGCAGTACTTC	CASSLGHTGGYEQYF	TRBJ2-7	TRBD2	TRBV7-2	.
TGTGCCAGCAGCTTGATTCCAGGGGATGGCTACACCTTC	CASSLIPGDGYTF	TRBJ1-2	.	TRBV5-6	.
TGTTCCAGCAGCTTAGCGGGACCCTCCTACGAGCAGTACTTC	CSSSLAGPSYEQYF	TRBJ2-7	TRBD2	TRBV7-3	.
TGTGCCAGCAGTGACCTAGCGGGGGGCACAGATACGCAGTATTTT	CASSDLAGGTDTQYF	TRBJ2-3	TRBD2	TRBV6-4	.
TGCGCCAGCAGCCAAGATCCCCGAGTTACCGGGGAGCTGTTTTTT	CASSQDPRVTGELFF	TRBJ2-2	.	TRBV4-3	.
TGCAGCGTATGCGGGCTAGCGGGAGGACCTAACTCCTACGAGCAGTACTTC	CSVCGLAGGPNSYEQYF	TRBJ2-7	TRBD2	TRBV29-1	once
TGTGCCAGCTCACCGGGGACAGACTACGAGCAGTACTTC	CASSPGTDYEQYF	TRBJ2-7	TRBD1	TRBV18	.
TGTGCCAGCAGTGAAGATGGACTTAACACCGGGGAGCTGTTTTTT	CASSEDGLNTGELFF	TRBJ2-2	.	TRBV2	.
TGTGCCAGCAGCTTAGGACAGGGGTACAACGAGCAGTACTTC	CASSLGQGYNEQYF	TRBJ2-7	TRBD1	TRBV11-1	.
TGCAGCGTGTTAGGGACTCGTCTAAATGAGCAGTTCTTC	CSVLGTRLNEQFF	TRBJ2-1	.	TRBV29-1	.
TGCGCCAGCAGCTTGGACCTGGACAGGTACCAAGAGACCCAGTACTTC	CASSLDLDRYQETQYF	TRBJ2-5	TRBD1	TRBV5-1	few
TGTGCCAGCAGTTTATACGGACAGGGCCGCCGAGATTCACCCCTCCACTTT	CASSLYGQGRRDSPLHF	TRBJ1-6	TRBD1	TRBV28	.
TGTGCCAGCAGCCGGGACAGAGTCTATGGCTACACCTTC	CASSRDRVYGYTF	TRBJ1-2	TRBD1	TRBV6-5	.
TGCAGCGTTGCCCCCCGGGGAGGTGAGCAGTACTTC	CSVAPRGGEQYF	TRBJ2-7	.	TRBV29-1	.
TGTGCCAGCACCCTCGCCAGGGGGCCCGGGGAGCTGTTTTTT	CASTLARGPGELFF	TRBJ2-2	TRBD1	TRBV28	.
TGTGCCAGCAGTCGGCTAGACACCGGGGAGCTGTTTTTT	CASSRLDTGELFF	TRBJ2-2	.	TRBV28	once
TGTGCCAGCAGTGATCCTTCCTATAATTCACCCCTCCACTTT	CASSDPSYNSPLHF	TRBJ1-6	.	TRBV6-1	once
TGTGCCAGCAGCCCAGTGGGGGACAGACACACCGGGGAGCTGTTTTTT	CASSPVGDRHTGELFF	TRBJ2-2	TRBD1	TRBV7-2	.
TGCAGCGTTCGGACTAGCGGGGGCACCGGGGAGCTGTTTTTT	CSVRTSGGTGELFF	TRBJ2-2	TRBD2	TRBV29-1	once
TGCGCCAGCAGCCAAAAACAGGGGGCCACTAATAGCAATCAGCCCCAGCATTTT	CASSQKQGATNSNQPQHF	TRBJ1-5	TRBD1	TRBV4-1	.
TGTGCCATCAGATATACAGGGCGTTTGTATGGCTACACCTTC	CAIRYTGRLYGYTF	TRBJ1-2	.	TRBV10-3	.